A selection of T cell receptor beta chains follows, all from one sample in a study of blood T cell repertoires in COVID-19. Generated by immunoSEQ multiplex PCR, the TCRdb table keeps only in-frame clones and is missing some. Of about 180,000 clones in the sample, roughly 82% were seen once. Material: PBMCs or T cells enriched from blood (not recorded which). These receptors all stem from a woman in her 30s who had recovered from COVID-19. CDR3s include the opening cysteine and the closing phenylalanine or tryptophan. Fields, in order: J gene, clone size, D gene, V gene, CDR3 DNA, CDR3 protein. The D gene is left open where the match is weak. Only part of the rows carry a size: once, few, many, or a class if the clone is expanded.

TRBJ1-5,.,.,TRBV5-6,TGTGCCAGCAGCTTAGCTTCGCGGGGGACCAATCAGCCCCAGCATTTT,CASSLASRGTNQPQHF
TRBJ2-5,.,TRBD2,TRBV28,TGTGCCAGCAGTTTTGTGGCGGGAGGGGAAGAGACCCAGTACTTC,CASSFVAGGEETQYF
TRBJ1-1,.,.,TRBV28,TGTGCCACCTCGGGACTCTTAAACACTGAAGCTTTCTTT,CATSGLLNTEAFF
TRBJ2-7,.,.,TRBV28,TGTGCCAGCAGTTTATACAGTTGGGGAGGGGGTCGCTACGAGCAGTACTTC,CASSLYSWGGGRYEQYF
TRBJ1-4,.,TRBD1,TRBV19,TGTGCCAGTATCCGGACAGGGGGGGATGAAAAACTGTTTTTT,CASIRTGGDEKLFF
TRBJ2-1,.,TRBD2,TRBV5-4,TGTGCCAGCAGCTTTGGGGGACTAGCGTTCAATGAGCAGTTCTTC,CASSFGGLAFNEQFF
TRBJ1-5,once,TRBD1,TRBV28,TGTGCCAGCAGGATGAGGGGACAGGGCCATCAGCCCCAGCATTTT,CASRMRGQGHQPQHF
TRBJ2-6,once,TRBD1,TRBV28,TGTGCCACCAAGTGGACAGGGGACCTCCTCTCTGGGGCCAACGTCCTGACTTTC,CATKWTGDLLSGANVLTF
TRBJ2-7,.,.,TRBV12-5,TGTGCTAGTGGTTTAGGAGGTTACGAGCAGTACTTC,CASGLGGYEQYF
TRBJ1-2,.,TRBD1,TRBV19,TGTGCCAGTAGTATAGTTCCACAGGGGGCCTTCAACTATGGCTACACCTTC,CASSIVPQGAFNYGYTF
TRBJ2-3,.,TRBD1,TRBV9,TGTGCCAGCAGCCCCAGGACAGGGAAACCGGATACGCAGTATTTT,CASSPRTGKPDTQYF
TRBJ2-3,few,TRBD2,TRBV7-2,TGTGCCAGCAGCTTAGGGACTAGCGGGAGAGGAATGCAGTATTTT,CASSLGTSGRGMQYF
TRBJ2-3,.,.,TRBV2,TGTGCCAGCCTGTCGGCTACGGGAAGCACAGATACGCAGTATTTT,CASLSATGSTDTQYF
TRBJ2-5,.,.,TRBV19,TGTGCCAGTAGTATAGAGGGCAGCCAAGAGACCCAGTACTTC,CASSIEGSQETQYF
TRBJ1-6,.,.,TRBV11-3,TGTGCCAGCAGTTCCGGGGGTAAACATTCACCCCTCCACTTT,CASSSGGKHSPLHF
TRBJ2-1,few,TRBD1,TRBV19,TGTGCCAGTAGGAGGACCTCAGGGGGCGCATCCTACAATGAGCAGTTCTTC,CASRRTSGGASYNEQFF
TRBJ1-5,few,.,TRBV5-1,TGCGCCAGCAGCTTGGCCAGGGATTACGGCAATCAGCCCCAGCATTTT,CASSLARDYGNQPQHF
TRBJ2-6,once,.,TRBV28,TGTGCCAGCAAAGGAACGGGAGGTGGTCAGGGGCCACCTAGCTCTGGGGCCAACGTCCTGACTTTC,CASKGTGGGQGPPSSGANVLTF
TRBJ1-1,.,.,TRBV10-3,TGTGCCATCAGTGAGGGACAGTCATTGAACACTGAAGCTTTCTTT,CAISEGQSLNTEAFF
TRBJ2-7,.,.,TRBV7-2,TGTGCCAGCAGCCCCTCGGATTTTTCGGGACTCGATTACGAGCAGTACTTC,CASSPSDFSGLDYEQYF
TRBJ2-3,.,TRBD1,TRBV15,TGTGCCACCGAAGAAGGGGGCCCAGGAGATACGCAGTATTTT,CATEEGGPGDTQYF
TRBJ1-2,.,.,TRBV12-3/TRBV12-4,TGTGCCAGCAGCTTAGGAGGGAGTTCTGGCTACACCTTC,CASSLGGSSGYTF
TRBJ2-1,.,.,TRBV9,TGTGCCAGCAGCGTAGCGCCGGGAGAGAGCTACAATGAGCAGTTCTTC,CASSVAPGESYNEQFF
TRBJ2-7,many,.,TRBV6-5,TGTGCCAGCAGTTACTCGATTTCGGGGGACTCCTACGAGCAGTACTTC,CASSYSISGDSYEQYF